These T cell receptor beta chains were read from a single sample in a study of PD-1 blockade in classical Hodgkin lymphoma. Sequencing was performed with immunoSEQ multiplex PCR; in TCRdb, only in-frame clones are kept and a portion is missing. The data hold 15,000 to 20,000 clones, with 84% observed a single time. The sequenced sample was peripheral blood mononuclear cells (PBMCs), obtained at baseline. These receptors were obtained from a human donor with classical Hodgkin lymphoma. The CDR3 runs from the conserved cysteine through the conserved F or W. D genes are given only for firm matches. The size entry is marked missing in some rows and otherwise reads once, few, many or a size class.

v_gene: TRBV9
d_gene: .
j_gene: TRBJ2-1
abundance: .
CDR3aa: CASSLSGRGSEQFF
CDR3nt: TGTGCCAGCAGCTTATCGGGGAGAGGAAGTGAGCAGTTCTTC

v_gene: TRBV15
d_gene: .
j_gene: TRBJ1-5
abundance: .
CDR3aa: CATSRPGQPQHF
CDR3nt: TGTGCCACCAGCAGACCCGGGCAGCCCCAGCATTTT

v_gene: TRBV7-2
d_gene: .
j_gene: TRBJ1-3
abundance: .
CDR3aa: CASSLNAHFGNTIYF
CDR3nt: TGTGCCAGCAGCTTAAACGCACACTTCGGAAACACCATATATTTT

v_gene: TRBV12-5
d_gene: TRBD1
j_gene: TRBJ2-2
abundance: few
CDR3aa: CASGLVTGGIVGELFF
CDR3nt: TGTGCTAGTGGTTTGGTAACAGGGGGGATCGTCGGGGAGCTGTTTTTT

v_gene: TRBV19
d_gene: .
j_gene: TRBJ1-1
abundance: .
CDR3aa: CATSSGSWNTEAFF
CDR3nt: TGTGCCACCTCCTCGGGCAGCTGGAACACTGAAGCTTTCTTT

v_gene: TRBV4-2
d_gene: .
j_gene: TRBJ2-5
abundance: .
CDR3aa: CASSQDSALGAETQYF
CDR3nt: TGTGCCAGCAGCCAAGATTCGGCTCTTGGGGCGGAGACCCAGTACTTC

v_gene: TRBV7-3
d_gene: .
j_gene: TRBJ2-3
abundance: few
CDR3aa: CASSSIGGPDTQYF
CDR3nt: TGTGCCAGCAGCTCCATTGGGGGGCCAGATACGCAGTATTTT

v_gene: TRBV10-3
d_gene: TRBD1
j_gene: TRBJ2-3
abundance: .
CDR3aa: CAAQGATADTQYF
CDR3nt: TGTGCCGCACAGGGGGCGACGGCAGATACGCAGTATTTT

v_gene: TRBV11-2
d_gene: .
j_gene: TRBJ1-2
abundance: .
CDR3aa: CASSDSYGYTF
CDR3nt: TGTGCCAGCAGCGATAGCTATGGCTACACCTTC

v_gene: TRBV11-2
d_gene: TRBD1
j_gene: TRBJ1-1
abundance: .
CDR3aa: CASSFVYRGNTEAFF
CDR3nt: TGTGCCAGCAGCTTCGTCTACAGGGGCAACACTGAAGCTTTCTTT

v_gene: TRBV7-7
d_gene: TRBD1
j_gene: TRBJ2-5
abundance: .
CDR3aa: CASSPDPGQGWETQYF
CDR3nt: TGTGCTAGCAGCCCCGACCCGGGACAGGGGTGGGAGACCCAGTACTTC

v_gene: TRBV6-1
d_gene: .
j_gene: TRBJ2-5
abundance: .
CDR3aa: CASSEAGRRETQYF
CDR3nt: TGTGCCAGCAGTGAAGCGGGCAGGCGGGAGACCCAGTACTTC

v_gene: TRBV19
d_gene: .
j_gene: TRBJ1-2
abundance: once
CDR3aa: CASSISHREDYGYTF
CDR3nt: TGTGCCAGTAGTATATCGCACAGGGAGGACTATGGCTACACCTTC

v_gene: TRBV6-5
d_gene: .
j_gene: TRBJ2-7
abundance: .
CDR3aa: CASSYSWTVLSYEQYF
CDR3nt: TGTGCCAGCAGTTACTCTTGGACAGTCCTCTCCTACGAGCAGTACTTC

v_gene: TRBV6-5
d_gene: .
j_gene: TRBJ2-5
abundance: .
CDR3aa: CASSYTGETKTQYF
CDR3nt: TGTGCCAGCAGTTACACGGGGGAAACGAAGACCCAGTACTTC

v_gene: TRBV11-2
d_gene: TRBD1
j_gene: TRBJ2-5
abundance: .
CDR3aa: CASSSDRAETQYF
CDR3nt: TGTGCCAGCAGCTCTGACAGGGCAGAGACCCAGTACTTC

v_gene: TRBV28
d_gene: .
j_gene: TRBJ1-5
abundance: .
CDR3aa: CASIPGRVQRPQHF
CDR3nt: TGTGCCAGCATCCCCGGGAGGGTTCAAAGGCCCCAGCATTTT

v_gene: TRBV7-9
d_gene: .
j_gene: TRBJ1-5
abundance: once
CDR3aa: CASSSPGPSNQPQHF
CDR3nt: TGTGCCAGCAGCAGCCCGGGACCGAGCAATCAGCCCCAGCATTTT

v_gene: TRBV30
d_gene: TRBD1
j_gene: TRBJ1-4
abundance: .
CDR3aa: CAWSVGQGVLTEKLFF
CDR3nt: TGTGCCTGGAGTGTTGGACAGGGGGTGCTTACTGAAAAACTGTTTTTT

v_gene: TRBV4-1
d_gene: .
j_gene: TRBJ2-6
abundance: .
CDR3aa: CASSTGPRSGANVLTF
CDR3nt: TGCGCCAGCAGCACAGGGCCTCGCTCTGGGGCCAACGTCCTGACTTTC

v_gene: TRBV7-3
d_gene: TRBD2
j_gene: TRBJ2-3
abundance: .
CDR3aa: CASSLASGGADTQYF
CDR3nt: TGCGCCAGCAGCTTAGCTAGCGGGGGGGCAGATACGCAGTATTTT

v_gene: TRBV7-2
d_gene: .
j_gene: TRBJ2-1
abundance: .
CDR3aa: CASSTPRDNKRFF
CDR3nt: TGTGCCAGCAGCACTCCTCGGGACAATAAGCGGTTCTTC

v_gene: TRBV7-6
d_gene: .
j_gene: TRBJ2-5
abundance: .
CDR3aa: CASSSLPGEKTQYF
CDR3nt: TGTGCCAGCAGCTCCTTGCCCGGGGAAAAGACCCAGTACTTC

v_gene: TRBV6-5
d_gene: .
j_gene: TRBJ2-5
abundance: .
CDR3aa: CASRVGAGETQYF
CDR3nt: TGTGCCAGCAGAGTGGGGGCGGGGGAGACCCAGTACTTC

v_gene: TRBV7-8
d_gene: TRBD1
j_gene: TRBJ1-4
abundance: .
CDR3aa: CASSRDRVNEKLFF
CDR3nt: TGTGCCAGCAGCCGGGACAGGGTAAATGAAAAACTGTTTTTT

v_gene: TRBV6-4
d_gene: .
j_gene: TRBJ2-3
abundance: .
CDR3aa: CASSDSWGRSTDTQYF
CDR3nt: TGTGCCAGCAGTGACTCCTGGGGACGGAGCACAGATACGCAGTATTTT

v_gene: TRBV15
d_gene: .
j_gene: TRBJ2-7
abundance: once
CDR3aa: CATSTRVASRSGEQYF
CDR3nt: TGTGCCACCAGCACCCGAGTGGCATCCCGGTCTGGCGAGCAGTACTTC

v_gene: TRBV4-1
d_gene: .
j_gene: TRBJ1-2
abundance: .
CDR3aa: CASSQDPTVNYGYTF
CDR3nt: TGCGCCAGCAGCCAAGACCCGACAGTTAACTATGGCTACACCTTC

v_gene: TRBV28
d_gene: .
j_gene: TRBJ2-2
abundance: few
CDR3aa: CASSPLAGELFF
CDR3nt: TGTGCCAGCAGTCCCCTCGCCGGGGAGCTGTTTTTT

v_gene: TRBV18
d_gene: .
j_gene: TRBJ2-3
abundance: .
CDR3aa: CASSSSSDTQYF
CDR3nt: TGTGCCAGCTCAAGTTCTTCAGATACGCAGTATTTT

v_gene: TRBV27
d_gene: .
j_gene: TRBJ1-6
abundance: once
CDR3aa: CASSFENSYSPLHF
CDR3nt: TGTGCCAGCAGTTTCGAGAACAGTTATTCACCCCTCCACTTT

v_gene: TRBV15
d_gene: .
j_gene: TRBJ1-1
abundance: .
CDR3aa: CATSPPRMNTEAFF
CDR3nt: TGTGCCACCAGCCCTCCCCGAATGAACACTGAAGCTTTCTTT

v_gene: TRBV2
d_gene: TRBD1
j_gene: TRBJ2-4
abundance: few
CDR3aa: CASRGQGARGVQYF
CDR3nt: TGTGCCAGCAGGGGACAGGGGGCCCGAGGGGTTCAGTACTTC

v_gene: TRBV6-6
d_gene: .
j_gene: TRBJ1-2
abundance: .
CDR3aa: CASSRGVIYGYTF
CDR3nt: TGTGCCAGCAGCCGAGGAGTAATCTATGGCTACACCTTC

v_gene: TRBV4-1
d_gene: .
j_gene: TRBJ2-2
abundance: .
CDR3aa: CASSQVPGMNTGELFF
CDR3nt: TGCGCCAGCAGCCAAGTGCCAGGGATGAACACCGGGGAGCTGTTTTTT

v_gene: TRBV5-8
d_gene: .
j_gene: TRBJ2-7
abundance: .
CDR3aa: CASSLVGGWSYEQYF
CDR3nt: TGTGCCAGCAGCTTGGTCGGGGGTTGGTCCTACGAGCAGTACTTC

v_gene: TRBV7-2
d_gene: TRBD1
j_gene: TRBJ1-3
abundance: .
CDR3aa: CASSTRQGPGNTIYF
CDR3nt: TGTGCCAGCAGCACTCGACAGGGCCCTGGAAACACCATATATTTT

v_gene: TRBV2
d_gene: TRBD1
j_gene: TRBJ1-1
abundance: .
CDR3aa: CASSEFWGQYNTEAFF
CDR3nt: TGTGCCAGCAGTGAATTCTGGGGACAGTATAACACTGAAGCTTTCTTT

v_gene: TRBV6-4
d_gene: .
j_gene: TRBJ2-2
abundance: .
CDR3aa: CASSGDTGELFF
CDR3nt: TGTGCCAGCAGCGGGGACACCGGGGAGCTGTTTTTT

v_gene: TRBV11-2
d_gene: TRBD1
j_gene: TRBJ2-5
abundance: .
CDR3aa: CASSQTGGGETQYF
CDR3nt: TGTGCCAGCAGCCAGACAGGGGGTGGAGAGACCCAGTACTTC